This record covers a single T cell receptor (beta chain). Its matching antigen is unknown. Axillary draining lymph nodes of breast cancer patients supplied the node samples. J was trimmed by 2 bases and V by 6 bases; bases with no gene match: 11. The CDR3 runs 18 residues. Germline V gene sequence: CDR1 SGHTA, CDR2 FQGNSA. The sample belongs to a study of breast tumors, draining lymph nodes, adjacent tissues. General study points: Data fit most tumor T cells coming from lymph node, expanding in tumor. Tumor and nontumor repertoires were significantly more similar in luminal-like than in basal-like breast cancer. Tumor repertoires ranked between lymph nodes and nontumor tissue in diversity, with V and J gene preferences.

TCRdb passed the multiplex PCR reads through MiXCR, listing each CDR3 protein once. The sample has about 200,000 distinct CDR3 sequences, approximately 31% seen once. This receptor was obtained from a female donor with breast cancer. Some clones in this sample may be carry-over from other donors' samples. V is TRBV7-2 and J is TRBJ2-6; 9 bases align to TRBD1. The sequenced material came from axillary lymph node tissue. DNA for the CDR3: TGTGCCAGCAGACGAGGGGGGGACAGGGCGGCTGGGGCCAACGTCCTGACTTTC. This translates into CASRRGGDRAAGANVLTF.